A selection of T cell receptor beta chains follows, all from one sample in a study of T-cell reconstitution after alpha-beta-depleted transplantation in children. One entry per CDR3 protein, called by TCRdb with MiXCR from the PCR reads. The sample records fewer than 750,000 distinct CDR3 sequences, 23% being singletons. Sequences were derived from PBMCs, mostly from graft donor cells, sampled 360 days after TCRalphabeta/CD19-depleted stem cell transplant. The source of these receptors is a boy younger than two who had a stem cell transplant for acute myeloid leukemia, so the T cells may come from the graft donor. Each CDR3 is given with its conserved first and last residue. A D gene is named only where the DNA matches it firmly. The size of a clone is reported for some rows only, either as once, few or many, or as a class for expanded clones.

TRBV7-9	TRBJ1-2	.	.	TGTGCCAGCAGCTTAATGGAGAACTTGGGCTACACCTTC	CASSLMENLGYTF
TRBV5-1	TRBJ2-1	TRBD2	.	TGCGCCAGCAGCTCAACTAGCGGGGCCAATGAGCAGTTCTTC	CASSSTSGANEQFF
TRBV24-1	TRBJ1-5	TRBD1	many	TGTGCCACCAGTGGTAACGACAGGGTCCACCAGCCCCAGCATTTT	CATSGNDRVHQPQHF
TRBV3-1	TRBJ1-2	TRBD1	many	TGTGCCAGCAGTCCCCAGGGGGCTAGAGGCTACACCTTC	CASSPQGARGYTF
TRBV6-5	TRBJ1-1	.	.	TGTGCCAGCAGTTACTCGGGGGGGGCGATTATGACTGAAGCTTTCTTT	CASSYSGGAIMTEAFF
TRBV12-3/TRBV12-4	TRBJ1-1	.	.	TGTGCCAGCAGTTTTTTGCTCCGGAACACTGAAGCTTTCTTT	CASSFLLRNTEAFF
TRBV20-1	TRBJ2-3	.	.	TGCAATGCTACCAAAGGGGAGTATGGGGATACGCAGTATTTT	CNATKGEYGDTQYF
TRBV20-1	TRBJ1-1	.	.	TGCAGTGCTAGAGATCGATATGAAGCTTTCTTT	CSARDRYEAFF
TRBV20-1	TRBJ2-3	TRBD2	.	TGCAGTGCTAGAGATCGGGGGGGGCCCCGCCCTGATACGCAGTATTTT	CSARDRGGPRPDTQYF
TRBV7-2	TRBJ1-2	.	many	TGTGCCAGCAGCTCGCGGAACGGAACAGGGAGTTCTGGCTACACCTTC	CASSSRNGTGSSGYTF
TRBV12-3/TRBV12-4	TRBJ2-7	.	.	TGTGCCAGCAGTACGCGACAGCCCCGGGAGCAGTACTTC	CASSTRQPREQYF
TRBV5-4	TRBJ2-7	TRBD1	few	TGTGCCAGCAGCCCAGGGACAGGGATCACTCGAGACGAGCAGTACTTC	CASSPGTGITRDEQYF
TRBV27	TRBJ2-3	.	few	TGTGCCAGCGGGTCAGATACGCAGTATTTT	CASGSDTQYF
TRBV12-5	TRBJ2-5	TRBD1	few	TGTGCTAGTGGTCCCCTGACAGGGGAAGAGACCCAGTACTTC	CASGPLTGEETQYF
TRBV19	TRBJ2-2	.	.	TGTGCCAGTGTGGACAGAACGAACACCGGGGAGCTGTTTTTT	CASVDRTNTGELFF
TRBV7-6	TRBJ1-3	.	many	TGTGCCAGCAGCCCCTGGGGGCCTGGAAACACCATATATTTT	CASSPWGPGNTIYF
TRBV5-1	TRBJ2-1	.	few	TGCGCCAGCAGCTTGGACCCGGGACTGACGTACAATGAGCAGTTCTTC	CASSLDPGLTYNEQFF
TRBV6-1	TRBJ1-4	TRBD1	.	TGTGCCAGCAGTGAATACGGGACAGCTTTTAATGAAAAACTGTTTTTT	CASSEYGTAFNEKLFF
TRBV2	TRBJ2-3	TRBD2	few	TGTGCCAGCAGTGTACTAGCGGGGGGAGCAGATACGCAGTATTTT	CASSVLAGGADTQYF
TRBV11-2	TRBJ2-7	TRBD2	.	TGTGCCAGCAGCTTAGGCCCCCCTCTAGCGGCAAGCTCCTACGAGCAGTACTTC	CASSLGPPLAASSYEQYF
TRBV27	TRBJ2-1	TRBD2	.	TGTGCCAGCAGTTACCGGAGACTAGCCTCACATGAGCAGTTCTTC	CASSYRRLASHEQFF
TRBV6-6	TRBJ2-3	.	.	TGTGCCAGCAGTTACTTTGTCACAGATACGCAGTATTTT	CASSYFVTDTQYF
TRBV3-1	TRBJ2-2	.	many	TGTGCCAGCAGCCAAAGTGTAGGGACCGGGGAGCTGTTTTTT	CASSQSVGTGELFF